Listed below are T cell receptor beta chains from one sample, sequenced in a study of T-cell memory formation after mild COVID-19. TCRdb analysed the 5' RACE reads with MiXCR anew, one entry per CDR3 protein. The sample consists of 30,000 to 35,000 distinct CDR3 sequences, 7% to 9.5% of them appearing once. Sequencing was performed on PBMCs or a T cell subset sorted from them (not recorded which). The receptors stem from a man between 18 and 35 years old who had mild COVID-19 (a few samples of this study predate the infection). Cell type and time point are not known. Both conserved end residues are part of each CDR3. Fields, in order: V gene, J gene, clone size, D gene, CDR3 DNA, CDR3 protein. D genes are given only for firm matches. Size is omitted from some rows. Given values are once, few, many or a class for expanded clones.

TRBV11-3,TRBJ2-7,many,.,TGTGCCAGCAGTAAGGCTGTCCAGAGGGAGCAGTACTTC,CASSKAVQREQYF
TRBV7-8,TRBJ2-4,many,.,TGTGCCAGCAGCTTAGCGGGGGCTGCCAAAAACATTCAGTACTTC,CASSLAGAAKNIQYF
TRBV5-4,TRBJ1-6,few,.,TGTGCCAGCAGCTTTAACAGGGACTCACCCCTCCACTTT,CASSFNRDSPLHF
TRBV7-8,TRBJ1-2,many,.,TGTGCCAGTCGGGGGCCGGGCTGGGGCTACACCTTC,CASRGPGWGYTF
TRBV7-7,TRBJ2-5,few,TRBD1,TGTGCTAGCAGCTTGTGGACAGGGGGAGAGACCCAGTACTTC,CASSLWTGGETQYF
TRBV6-6,TRBJ2-5,.,.,TGTGCCAGCATTTCCCCCTCCTCGGAGACCCAGTACTTC,CASISPSSETQYF
TRBV9,TRBJ2-1,many,.,TGTGCCAGCAGCGTAGAGGAGGGGCCCTACAATGAGCAGTTCTTC,CASSVEEGPYNEQFF
TRBV27,TRBJ1-2,few,.,TGTGCCAGCAGTTTACTTGGGGGCCCCTATGGCTACACCTTC,CASSLLGGPYGYTF
TRBV5-5,TRBJ1-5,many,TRBD1,TGTGCCAGCAGGTCGGACAGGGGGCCGGGGCAGCCCCAGCATTTT,CASRSDRGPGQPQHF
TRBV3-1,TRBJ1-6,many,.,TGTGCCAGCAGCGACAGAATTACGGCCCTCCACTTT,CASSDRITALHF
TRBV18,TRBJ2-5,few,TRBD2,TGTGCCAGCTCACCGCGGGGGCAAGAGACCCAGTACTTC,CASSPRGQETQYF
TRBV20-1,TRBJ2-4,many,TRBD1,TGCAGGGGGTCGGGACAGCCAAACATTCAGTACTTC,CRGSGQPNIQYF
TRBV12-3/TRBV12-4,TRBJ2-3,many,.,TGTGCCAGCAGTTTAGGGCCTGCCGCACCCAGGGCGCAGTATTTT,CASSLGPAAPRAQYF
TRBV9,TRBJ2-3,.,TRBD2,TGTGCCAGCAGCGTAAATCCGGGGGGGAGTGATACGCAGTATTTT,CASSVNPGGSDTQYF
TRBV12-3/TRBV12-4,TRBJ2-3,few,.,TGTGCCAGCAGTTTGTGGTTGCGGGGTGAGGGCACAGATACGCAGTATTTT,CASSLWLRGEGTDTQYF
TRBV28,TRBJ1-2,few,.,TGTGCCAGCAGGACCTTAGGACGTGCTTACTATGGCTACACCTTC,CASRTLGRAYYGYTF
TRBV12-3/TRBV12-4,TRBJ2-7,once,.,TGTGCCAGCAGACGACAGATGAACTACGAGCAGTACTTC,CASRRQMNYEQYF
TRBV5-1,TRBJ2-3,.,.,TGCGCCAGCAGCTTGTTCGGGACAGATACGCAGTATTTT,CASSLFGTDTQYF
TRBV20-1,TRBJ1-2,many,TRBD1,TGCAGTGCTATGGCCCTGGGACAGGGGCATTATGGCTACACCTTC,CSAMALGQGHYGYTF
TRBV7-2,TRBJ2-5,many,TRBD2,TGTGCCAGCAGCCAGACCGGGACTAGCCGAGAGACCCAGTACTTC,CASSQTGTSRETQYF
TRBV7-9,TRBJ2-2,many,TRBD2,TGTGCCAGCAGCCGCGGACTAGCGGGGGGCTACACCGGGGAGCTGTTTTTT,CASSRGLAGGYTGELFF
TRBV4-3,TRBJ2-1,many,TRBD1,TGCGCCAGCAGCCCCCTCCGGGACAGGGTCTTTGATGAGCAGTTCTTC,CASSPLRDRVFDEQFF
TRBV12-3/TRBV12-4,TRBJ1-5,many,.,TGTGCCAGCAGTTTAGGGTCGGGTGGCAATCAGCCCCAGCATTTT,CASSLGSGGNQPQHF
TRBV2,TRBJ1-1,many,.,TGTGCCAGCAGTGTGGTAGAGAACACTGAAGCTTTCTTT,CASSVVENTEAFF
TRBV27,TRBJ1-2,.,.,TGTGCCAGCAGTTTCGGGGGGAACTATGGCTACACCTTC,CASSFGGNYGYTF
TRBV7-6,TRBJ2-1,medium-sized,.,TGTGCCAGCAGCACCTCCCAGGGGAGTGAGCAGTTCTTC,CASSTSQGSEQFF
TRBV5-1,TRBJ1-2,many,.,TGCGCCAGCAGCTTGGATCCCGGGGTAGACTATGGCTACACCTTC,CASSLDPGVDYGYTF
TRBV12-3/TRBV12-4,TRBJ2-3,.,.,TGTGCCAGCAGTTTAGGGGGGGGGCTGTTTGGTACGCAGTATTTT,CASSLGGGLFGTQYF
TRBV5-1,TRBJ2-5,many,TRBD2,TGCGCCAGCAGTCGCGGTAACTCGGGGGGAATGGAGACCCAGTACTTC,CASSRGNSGGMETQYF
TRBV19,TRBJ2-3,many,TRBD2,TGTGCCAGTAGTTTCCTCGGCGGGGGTGCAGATACGCAGTATTTT,CASSFLGGGADTQYF
TRBV5-8,TRBJ2-7,many,.,TGTGCCAGCAGCTTGGGGGACACTTACTCCTACGAGCAGTACTTC,CASSLGDTYSYEQYF
TRBV20-1,TRBJ2-7,many,TRBD2,TGCAGTGCTAGAGATCACCTAGCGGGGGTCTACGCCTACGAGCAGTACTTC,CSARDHLAGVYAYEQYF
TRBV6-2/TRBV6-3,TRBJ2-5,.,.,TGTGCCAGCATCTCGGACTATGCAGAGACCCAGTACTTC,CASISDYAETQYF
TRBV6-6,TRBJ2-5,many,TRBD2,TGTGCCAGCAGTTATAGCGGGGGGTCAGAGACCCAGTACTTC,CASSYSGGSETQYF
TRBV6-5,TRBJ1-1,.,.,TGTGCCAGCAGTTACGGGGAGTCTATCACTGAAGCTTTCTTT,CASSYGESITEAFF
TRBV7-2,TRBJ2-2,few,TRBD2,TGTGCCAGCAGCCCCTCTAGCGGGGGGGACACCGGGGAGCTGTTTTTT,CASSPSSGGDTGELFF
TRBV12-3/TRBV12-4,TRBJ1-2,few,TRBD1,TGTGCCAGCAGTTTCCAGACAGGGGATGGCTACACCTTC,CASSFQTGDGYTF
TRBV15,TRBJ2-3,many,TRBD2,TGTGCCACCAGCAGAGATGGGGAGCGGGATGGCACAGATACGCAGTATTTT,CATSRDGERDGTDTQYF
TRBV4-3,TRBJ2-5,many,TRBD2,TGCGCCAGCAGCCAAGATGGCCTAGCGGGGAATGTAGAGACCCAGTACTTC,CASSQDGLAGNVETQYF
TRBV12-3/TRBV12-4,TRBJ1-2,many,.,TGTGCCAGCAGTTTAGGAGGACCCTTGGGCTACACCTTC,CASSLGGPLGYTF
TRBV5-1,TRBJ1-3,.,.,TGCGCCAGCAGCGAGGGGTTATACTCTGGAAACACCATATATTTT,CASSEGLYSGNTIYF
TRBV9,TRBJ2-5,many,TRBD2,TGTGCCAGCAGCGCGACTAGCGGGCAAGAGACCCAGTACTTC,CASSATSGQETQYF
TRBV30,TRBJ2-1,many,.,TGTGCCTGGCAACAGGGAGAATACAATGAGCAGTTCTTC,CAWQQGEYNEQFF
TRBV7-9,TRBJ2-1,.,TRBD2,TGTGCCAGCAGCGGGGGGGATACCTACAATGAGCAGTTCTTC,CASSGGDTYNEQFF
TRBV20-1,TRBJ1-5,many,.,TGCAGTGCTATAAGGGTTGGGGGGGATCAGCCCCAGCATTTT,CSAIRVGGDQPQHF
TRBV11-2,TRBJ2-6,.,.,TGTGCCAGCAGCCCCGGGACCTCATCTGGGGCCAACGTCCTGACTTTC,CASSPGTSSGANVLTF
TRBV5-1,TRBJ1-1,many,.,TGCGCCAGCAGCTTGGACAGATCGAACACTGAAGCTTTCTTT,CASSLDRSNTEAFF
TRBV6-2/TRBV6-3,TRBJ1-5,many,TRBD1,TGTGCCAGCAGTTACCGGCGTCGACAGGGGGATCATCAGCCCCAGCATTTT,CASSYRRRQGDHQPQHF
TRBV15,TRBJ2-4,many,.,TGTGCCACCACCCAGGGACCCATTCAGTACTTC,CATTQGPIQYF
TRBV5-1,TRBJ2-2,many,TRBD2,TGCGCCAGCAGTCTTCAGGCGGGGGGTCCCGGGGAGCTGTTTTTT,CASSLQAGGPGELFF
TRBV5-1,TRBJ2-1,many,.,TGCGCCAGCAGCCCGGACAGAGCGGGCGAGCAGTTCTTC,CASSPDRAGEQFF
TRBV29-1,TRBJ2-5,many,.,TGCAGCGTTGAAGACAGGGAAGAGACCCAGTACTTC,CSVEDREETQYF
TRBV5-1,TRBJ2-3,medium-sized,.,TGCGCCAGCAGCCCCGACCGCACAGATACGCAGTATTTT,CASSPDRTDTQYF
TRBV5-1,TRBJ2-5,many,TRBD1,TGCGCCAGCAGCCAACAGGGGGCAAGGGAGACCCAGTACTTC,CASSQQGARETQYF
TRBV20-1,TRBJ1-5,many,.,TGCAGTGCTAGAGATCTAGGGGGCAATCAGCCCCAGCATTTT,CSARDLGGNQPQHF
TRBV7-2,TRBJ1-2,few,.,TGTGCCAGCAGCTTAGCGCGGGGCAGGGGCTATGGCTACACCTTC,CASSLARGRGYGYTF
TRBV3-1,TRBJ2-5,few,.,TGTGCCAGCAGCCAAGACACAGTAAATCAGCCCCAGTACTTC,CASSQDTVNQPQYF
TRBV6-5,TRBJ2-2,few,.,TGTGCCAGCAGTTACGTCCTCGACCTCGGGGAGCTGTTTTTT,CASSYVLDLGELFF
TRBV4-3,TRBJ2-3,many,TRBD2,TGCGCCAGCAGCCAAGAAGGTCTAGCGGACACAGATACGCAGTATTTT,CASSQEGLADTDTQYF
TRBV4-2,TRBJ1-1,many,TRBD1,TGTGCCAGCAGCCAATCCGAAGGGGACAGCTCGAACACTGAAGCTTTCTTT,CASSQSEGDSSNTEAFF